The 18 T cell receptor beta chains given below trace back to one sample, sequenced in a study of blood T cell repertoires in COVID-19. The repertoire was sequenced with immunoSEQ multiplex PCR; TCRdb's copy has only in-frame clones and lacks some. The sample lists tens of thousands of clones; roughly 90% were seen once. The sequencing input was peripheral blood. These receptor sequences come from a man aged 55-75 years with COVID-19, enrolled during active disease.

This sequence joins TRBV27 and TRBJ2-1, with TRBD2 matching 9 bases. The trim removed 6 bases at V and 4 bases at J, leaving 7 bases unmatched. CDR3 length equals 15 residues. Per germline, CDR1 MNHEY and CDR2 SMNVEV (reference sequence). CDR3 sequence: CASRLGTSSYNEQFF. The CDR3 bases are TGTGCCAGCAGGTTGGGGACTAGCAGTTACAATGAGCAGTTCTTC.

The chain carries TRBV7-2 and TRBJ2-3; 7 nucleotides agree with TRBD1. The CDR3 has 14 amino acids. V dropped 4 bases and J dropped 3; count of bases not matched to a gene: 4. Germline V gene lookup returns CDR1 SGHTA and CDR2 FQGNSA. CDR3 nucleotides: TGTGCCAGCAGCTCGGCAGGGGGAACAGATACGCAGTATTTT. It codes for CASSSAGGTDTQYF.

A few counts support this clone. In DNA form, the CDR3 reads TGTGCCAGCAGCTTGTCCCACAGGGGGCTGCGACAGCCCCAGCATTTT. Its translation is CASSLSHRGLRQPQHF. The V call is TRBV5-8, the J call TRBJ1-5, with TRBD1 matching over 9 bases. In germline, CDR1 is SGHTS, CDR2 YDEGEE. CDR3 length: 16 residues. The V gene end was trimmed by 1 base and the J gene end by 7 bases; junction bases not matched to a gene: 9.

The J gene is TRBJ2-7, the V gene TRBV20-1; D might be TRBD1 (6 bases). V lost 3 bases, J lost 5 bases, and 11 bases lay in between. The CDR3 sequence is 12 residues long. The germline V gene encodes CDR1 DFQATT and CDR2 SNEGSKA (reference sequence). The CDR3 DNA reads TGCAGTGCTAGTCAGGGGCGGAACGAGCAGTACTTC. Its protein product is CSASQGRNEQYF.

This clone came up a few times. J is TRBJ1-2 and V is TRBV10-3, with D possibly TRBD1 on 6 matching bases. This CDR3 comprises 15 residues. V was shortened by 0 bases and J by 6 bases, with 14 bases between the two germline ends. CDR1 is ENHRY and CDR2 is SYGVKD in the germline V gene. CDR3 sequence: CAISESQDPGDGYTF. The CDR3 DNA follows: TGTGCCATCAGTGAGTCGCAGGATCCAGGGGATGGCTACACCTTC.

This chain uses TRBV7-3 with TRBJ2-7; no clear D gene. CDR3 length equals 13 residues. Germline assignment: CDR1 SGHTA and CDR2 FQGTGA. V was cut by 8 bases and J by 0 bases, with 11 bases left in between. Here the CDR3 reads CASALSPSYEQYF. CDR3 nucleotide sequence: TGTGCCAGCGCTCTGAGCCCCTCCTACGAGCAGTACTTC.

V is TRBV7-3 and J is TRBJ2-1; D uncertain. Germline V lookup: CDR1 SGHTA, CDR2 FQGTGA. This CDR3 region has 13 residues. The germline V and J ends were trimmed by 2 bases and 6 bases, with 8 bases remaining between them. CDR3 sequence: CASSLPNSNEQFF. The CDR3, as DNA: TGTGCCAGCAGCTTACCCAACTCCAATGAGCAGTTCTTC.

The chain couples TRBV11-3 to TRBJ1-2, with D hard to call. This CDR3 is built from 14 residues. Looked up from germline, CDR1 is SGHNT and CDR2 is YENEEA. The V end lost 5 bases, the J end lost 3 bases, and 13 bases lay between the germline ends. Here the CDR3 reads CASSLPPGDYGYTF. CDR3 in DNA: TGTGCCAGCAGCCTCCCCCCCGGTGACTATGGCTACACCTTC.

The rearrangement joins TRBV5-1 to TRBJ1-6; TRBD1 aligns across 8 bases. The CDR3 totals 14 residues. Unmatched junction bases numbered 9, after V lost 5 bases and J lost 11 bases. Germline V gives CDR1 SGHRS, CDR2 YFSETQ. CDR3 coding DNA: TGCGCCAGCAGTGATGGACAGGGAAGAACACCCCTCCACTTT. It is translated as CASSDGQGRTPLHF.

The V and J genes are TRBV27 and TRBJ1-1, with 9 bases lining up with TRBD1. Looked up from germline, CDR1 is MNHEY and CDR2 is SMNVEV (reference sequence). V lost 10 bases, J lost 5 bases, and 11 bases stayed unmatched. The CDR3 extends over 14 amino acids. CDR3 region: CANHRQQGATEAFF. The CDR3 DNA reads TGTGCCAACCACCGCCAACAGGGGGCAACTGAAGCTTTCTTT.

The rearrangement uses TRBV9 and TRBJ2-6; D ambiguous. The CDR3 is 16 residues long. Deletions cut 4 bases from V and 0 bases from J, with 11 bases between. Germline V gives CDR1 SGDLS, CDR2 YYNGEE. The DNA of the CDR3 is TGTGCCAGCAGCCTCCGACTGTTCTCTGGGGCCAACGTCCTGACTTTC. Its translation is CASSLRLFSGANVLTF.

This rearrangement joins TRBV2 to TRBJ1-2; a weak D match, TRBD1 (5 bases). The CDR3 totals 14 residues. CDR1 and CDR2 from the germline V gene are SNHLY and FYNNEI. V lost 3 bases to trimming and J lost 4 bases, with 12 bases between them. CDR3 region: CASSEAPGLYGYTF. CDR3 sequence (DNA): TGTGCCAGCAGTGAGGCTCCGGGACTCTATGGCTACACCTTC.

The V and J genes are TRBV7-8 and TRBJ2-1; 12 bases align to TRBD1. This CDR3 is 18 amino acids long. With 5 bases clipped from V and 4 bases from J, the junction kept 12 bases outside the gene matches. The germline gives CDR1 SGHVS, CDR2 FQNEAQ. The CDR3 DNA reads TGTGCCAGCAGCCGGGGACAGGGGGCAGAGGAAAGGTACAATGAGCAGTTCTTC. Protein sequence: CASSRGQGAEERYNEQFF. The whole variable domain, remainder taken from reference TRBV7-8 and TRBJ2-1, is GAGVSQSPRYKVAKRGQDVALRCDPISGHVSLFWYQQALGQGPEFLTYFQNEAQLDKSGLPSDRFFAERPEGSVSTLKIQRTQQEDSAVYLCASSRGQGAEERYNEQFFGPGTRLTVL.

The chain links TRBV12-5 to TRBJ2-3; 7 positions match TRBD1. Losses at the gene ends were 5 bases for V and 2 bases for J; bases not matched to a gene: 7. CDR1 is LGHNT and CDR2 is FRNRAP in the germline V gene. The CDR3 length is 15 residues. The CDR3 DNA reads TGTGCTAGTGGTGTGGGACAGCTATACACAGATACGCAGTATTTT. Its protein is CASGVGQLYTDTQYF.

The V and J genes are TRBV6-5 and TRBJ1-5; no definite D call. There are 13 residues in the CDR3. Per germline, CDR1 MNHEY and CDR2 SVGAGI. The V end was cut by 5 bases, the J end by 4 bases, with 9 bases between. CDR3 amino acids: CASSTERNQPQHF. The CDR3 region has the DNA TGTGCCAGCAGTACAGAAAGGAATCAGCCCCAGCATTTT.

The chain joins TRBV2 to TRBJ2-2; D perhaps matches TRBD2 (6 bases). CDR1 is SNHLY and CDR2 is FYNNEI in the germline V gene. V shed 1 base and J shed 3 bases, with 12 bases lying between them. The CDR3 loop spans 16 amino acids. CDR3 coding DNA: TGTGCCAGCAGTGAAGAGCTAGCGCCCTACACCGGGGAGCTGTTTTTT. It codes for CASSEELAPYTGELFF.

The genes are TRBV19 and TRBJ2-1; 8 bases are shared with TRBD2. The V gene end was trimmed by 7 bases and the J gene end by 6 bases; junction bases not matched to a gene: 11. The CDR3 length is 15 residues. Germline loops: CDR1 LNHDA, CDR2 SQIVND (reference sequence). The CDR3, as DNA: TGTGCCAGTACCCCCCCGGGACTAGTATTCAATGAGCAGTTCTTC. Translated: CASTPPGLVFNEQFF. The full variable domain, with the rest looked up from reference TRBV19 and TRBJ2-1, is DGGITQSPKYLFRKEGQNVTLSCEQNLNHDAMYWYRQDPGQGLRLIYYSQIVNDFQKGDIAEGYSVSREKKESFPLTVTSAQKNPTAFYLCASTPPGLVFNEQFFGPGTRLTVL.

Only one count was recorded for this clone. V is TRBV12-3 or TRBV12-4 and J is TRBJ2-2; D possibly corresponds to TRBD2 (6 bases). Between the trimmed V and J ends, which lost 7 bases and 3 bases, there was a span of 6 bases. The CDR3 sequence is 12 residues long. CDR3 protein: CASTGDTGELFF. CDR3 in DNA: TGTGCCAGCACGGGGGACACCGGGGAGCTGTTTTTT.